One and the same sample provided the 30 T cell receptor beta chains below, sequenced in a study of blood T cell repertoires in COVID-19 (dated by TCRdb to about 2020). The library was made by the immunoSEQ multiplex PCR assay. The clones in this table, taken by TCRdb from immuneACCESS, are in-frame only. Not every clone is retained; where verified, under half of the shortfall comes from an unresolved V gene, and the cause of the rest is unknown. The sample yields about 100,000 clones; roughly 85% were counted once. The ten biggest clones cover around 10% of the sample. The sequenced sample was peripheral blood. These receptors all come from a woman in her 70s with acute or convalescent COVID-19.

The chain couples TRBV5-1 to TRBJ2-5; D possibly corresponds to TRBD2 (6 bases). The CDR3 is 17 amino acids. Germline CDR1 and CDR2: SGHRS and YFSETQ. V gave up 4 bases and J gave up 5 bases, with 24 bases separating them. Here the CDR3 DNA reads TGCGCCAGCAGCGCCGGCGTGGGGGACTCCTCAAAGGAGACCCAGTACTTC. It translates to CASSAGVGDSSKETQYF.

This CDR3 is CASSPTENNSPLHF. CDR3 nucleotide sequence: TGTGCCAGCTCACCAACAGAGAATAATTCACCCCTCCACTTT. The chain recombines TRBV18 with TRBJ1-6, with D uncertain. V was trimmed by 2 bases and J by 5 bases, leaving 7 bases between them. CDR1 and CDR2 from the germline V gene are KGHSH and LQKENI. This CDR3 has 14 residues.

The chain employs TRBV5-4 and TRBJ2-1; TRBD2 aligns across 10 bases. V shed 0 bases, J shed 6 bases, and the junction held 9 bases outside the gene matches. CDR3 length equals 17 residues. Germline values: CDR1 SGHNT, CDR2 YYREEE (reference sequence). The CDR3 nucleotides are TGTGCCAGCAGCTTGGAGGGCAAGCGGGGGGGACGCAATGAGCAGTTCTTC. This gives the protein CASSLEGKRGGRNEQFF.

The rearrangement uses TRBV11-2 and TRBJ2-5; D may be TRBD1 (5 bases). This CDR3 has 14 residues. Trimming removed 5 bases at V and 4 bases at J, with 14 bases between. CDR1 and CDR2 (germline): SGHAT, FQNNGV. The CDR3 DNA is TGTGCCAGCAGCCTTTTAAGGGGAACAGAGACCCAGTACTTC. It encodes CASSLLRGTETQYF.

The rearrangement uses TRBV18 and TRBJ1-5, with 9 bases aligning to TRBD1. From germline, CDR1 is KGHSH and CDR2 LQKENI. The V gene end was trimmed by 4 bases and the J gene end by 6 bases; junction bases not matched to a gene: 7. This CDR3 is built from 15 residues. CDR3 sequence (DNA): TGTGCCAGCTCACGGACAGGGGCGGGGGGTCAGCCCCAGCATTTT. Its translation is CASSRTGAGGQPQHF. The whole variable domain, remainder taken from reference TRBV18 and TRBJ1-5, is NAGVMQNPRHLVRRRGQEARLRCSPMKGHSHVYWYRQLPEEGLKFMVYLQKENIIDESGMPKERFSAEFPKEGPSILRIQQVVRGDSAAYFCASSRTGAGGQPQHFGDGTRLSIL.

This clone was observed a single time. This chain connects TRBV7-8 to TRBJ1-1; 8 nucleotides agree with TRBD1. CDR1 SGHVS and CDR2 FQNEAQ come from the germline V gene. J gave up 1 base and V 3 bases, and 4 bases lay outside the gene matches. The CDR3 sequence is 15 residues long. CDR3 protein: CASSFGQGGNTEAFF. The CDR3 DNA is TGTGCCAGCAGCTTCGGACAGGGAGGGAACACTGAAGCTTTCTTT.

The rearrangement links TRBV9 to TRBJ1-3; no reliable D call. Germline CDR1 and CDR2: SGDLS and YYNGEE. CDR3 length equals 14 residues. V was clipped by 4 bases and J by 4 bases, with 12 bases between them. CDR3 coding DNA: TGTGCCAGCAGCCTCATCGGTACGGGAAACACCATATATTTT. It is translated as CASSLIGTGNTIYF.

CDR3 region: CASSRVGGILEAFF. The DNA for the CDR3 is TGTGCCAGCAGCCGGGTGGGAGGGATCCTTGAAGCTTTCTTT. V gene TRBV3-1 (or the pseudogene TRBV3-2) combines with J gene TRBJ1-1; D remains unclear. Trimming removed 4 bases at V and 7 bases at J, with 16 bases between. The CDR3 contains 14 residues. Germline CDR1 and CDR2: LGHDT and YNNKEL (reference sequence).

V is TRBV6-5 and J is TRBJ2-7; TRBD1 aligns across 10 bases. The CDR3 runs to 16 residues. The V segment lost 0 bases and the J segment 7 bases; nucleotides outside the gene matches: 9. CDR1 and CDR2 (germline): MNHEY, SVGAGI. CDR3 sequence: CASSYSIPGQGWEQYF. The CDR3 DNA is TGTGCCAGCAGTTACTCGATACCGGGACAGGGGTGGGAGCAGTACTTC.

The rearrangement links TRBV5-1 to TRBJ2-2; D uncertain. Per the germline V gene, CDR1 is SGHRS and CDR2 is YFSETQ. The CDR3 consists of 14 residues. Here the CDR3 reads CAYAEFPNTGELFF. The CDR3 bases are TGCGCTTACGCCGAGTTCCCGAACACCGGGGAGCTGTTTTTT.

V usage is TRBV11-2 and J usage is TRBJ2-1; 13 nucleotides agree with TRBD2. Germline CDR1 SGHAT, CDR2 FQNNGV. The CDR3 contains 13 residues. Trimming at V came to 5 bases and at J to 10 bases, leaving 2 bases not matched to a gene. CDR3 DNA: TGTGCCAGCAGCACGACTAGCGGGGGGGAGCAGTTCTTC. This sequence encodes CASSTTSGGEQFF.

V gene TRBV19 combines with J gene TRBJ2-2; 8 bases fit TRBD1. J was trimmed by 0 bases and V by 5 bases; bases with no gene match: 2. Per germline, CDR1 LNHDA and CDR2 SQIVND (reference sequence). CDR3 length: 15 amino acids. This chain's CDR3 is CASSLQGANTGELFF. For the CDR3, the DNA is TGTGCCAGTAGTCTACAGGGGGCGAACACCGGGGAGCTGTTTTTT.

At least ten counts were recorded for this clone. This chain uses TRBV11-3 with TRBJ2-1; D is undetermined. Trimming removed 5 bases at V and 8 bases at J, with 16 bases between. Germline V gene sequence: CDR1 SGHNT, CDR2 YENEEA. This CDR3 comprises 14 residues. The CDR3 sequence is CASSPRSIGDEQFF. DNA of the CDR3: TGTGCCAGCAGCCCGCGGTCGATTGGCGATGAGCAGTTCTTC. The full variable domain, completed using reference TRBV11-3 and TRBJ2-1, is EAGVVQSPRYKIIEKKQPVAFWCNPISGHNTLYWYLQNLGQGPELLIRYENEEAVDDSQLPKDRFSAERLKGVDSTLKIQPAELGDSAVYLCASSPRSIGDEQFFGPGTRLTVL.

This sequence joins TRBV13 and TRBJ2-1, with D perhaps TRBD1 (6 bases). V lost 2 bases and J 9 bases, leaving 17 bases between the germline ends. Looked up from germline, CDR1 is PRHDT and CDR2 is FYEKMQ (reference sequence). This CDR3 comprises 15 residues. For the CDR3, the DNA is TGTGCCAGCAGCTTAATATGGGGGCAGGGTGGTGAGCAGTTCTTC. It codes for CASSLIWGQGGEQFF.

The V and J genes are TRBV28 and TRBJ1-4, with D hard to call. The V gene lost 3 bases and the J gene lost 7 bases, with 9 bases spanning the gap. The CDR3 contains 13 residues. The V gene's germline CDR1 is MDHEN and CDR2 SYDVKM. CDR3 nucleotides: TGTGCCAGCAGTTTTTTTATCGGTGAAAAACTGTTTTTT. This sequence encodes CASSFFIGEKLFF.

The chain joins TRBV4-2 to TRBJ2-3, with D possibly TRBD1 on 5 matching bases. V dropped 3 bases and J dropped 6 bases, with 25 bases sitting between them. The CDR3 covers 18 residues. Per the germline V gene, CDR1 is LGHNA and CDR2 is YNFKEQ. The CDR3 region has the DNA TGTGCCAGCAGCCAGAACCTGGGGAACAGTTGGGCAGGGGATACGCAGTATTTT. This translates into CASSQNLGNSWAGDTQYF.

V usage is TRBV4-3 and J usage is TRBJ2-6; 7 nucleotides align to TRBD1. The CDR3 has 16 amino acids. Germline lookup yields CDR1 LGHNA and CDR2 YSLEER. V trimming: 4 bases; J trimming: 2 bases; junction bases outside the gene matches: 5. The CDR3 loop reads CASSLDRAAGANVLTF. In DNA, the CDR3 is TGCGCCAGCAGCCTTGACAGGGCTGCTGGGGCCAACGTCCTGACTTTC.

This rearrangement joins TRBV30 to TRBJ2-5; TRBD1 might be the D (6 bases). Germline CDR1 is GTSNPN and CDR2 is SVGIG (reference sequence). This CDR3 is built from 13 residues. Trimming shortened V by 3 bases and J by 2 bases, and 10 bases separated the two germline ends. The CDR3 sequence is CAWRPGQQETQYF. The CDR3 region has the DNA TGTGCCTGGAGGCCCGGACAGCAAGAGACCCAGTACTTC.

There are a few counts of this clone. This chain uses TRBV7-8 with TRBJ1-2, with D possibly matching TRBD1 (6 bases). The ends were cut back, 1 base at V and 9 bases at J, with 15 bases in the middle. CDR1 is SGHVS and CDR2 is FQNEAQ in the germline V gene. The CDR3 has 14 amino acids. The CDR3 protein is CASSLDLQGRRYTF. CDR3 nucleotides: TGTGCCAGCAGCTTAGACCTACAGGGTAGACGCTACACCTTC.

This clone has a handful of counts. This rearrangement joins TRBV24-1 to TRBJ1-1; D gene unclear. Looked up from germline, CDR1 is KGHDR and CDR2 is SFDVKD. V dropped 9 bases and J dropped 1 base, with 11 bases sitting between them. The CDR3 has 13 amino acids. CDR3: CATSEGTNTEAFF. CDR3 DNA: TGTGCCACCTCAGAGGGAACGAACACTGAAGCTTTCTTT.

The chain's CDR3 is CASKGQGDYGNTIYF. CDR3 in DNA: TGTGCCAGCAAAGGACAGGGGGATTATGGAAACACCATATATTTT. This chain uses TRBV6-6 with TRBJ1-3; 10 nucleotides align to TRBD1. This CDR3 comprises 15 residues. CDR1 and CDR2 (germline): MNHNY, SVGAGI (reference sequence). After removal of 7 bases from V and 3 bases from J, the junction contained 6 bases not matched to a gene.

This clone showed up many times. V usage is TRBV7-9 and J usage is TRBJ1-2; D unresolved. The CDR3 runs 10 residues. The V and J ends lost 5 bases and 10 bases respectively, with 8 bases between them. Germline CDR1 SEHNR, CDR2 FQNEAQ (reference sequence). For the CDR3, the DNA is TGTGCCAGCAGCCCGACATCCTACACCTTC. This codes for CASSPTSYTF.

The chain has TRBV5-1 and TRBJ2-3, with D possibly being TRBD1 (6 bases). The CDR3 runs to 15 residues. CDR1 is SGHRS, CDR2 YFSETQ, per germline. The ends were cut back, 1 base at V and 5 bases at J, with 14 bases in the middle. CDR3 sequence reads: CASSLQGIGIDTQYF. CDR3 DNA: TGCGCCAGCAGCTTGCAGGGGATCGGGATAGATACGCAGTATTTT.

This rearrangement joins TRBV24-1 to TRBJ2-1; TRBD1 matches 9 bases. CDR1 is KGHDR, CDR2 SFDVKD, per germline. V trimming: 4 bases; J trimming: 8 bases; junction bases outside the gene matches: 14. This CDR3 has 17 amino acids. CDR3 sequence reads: CATSDLSGQGFRDEQFF. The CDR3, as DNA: TGTGCCACCAGTGACCTGTCAGGACAGGGGTTCCGCGATGAGCAGTTCTTC.

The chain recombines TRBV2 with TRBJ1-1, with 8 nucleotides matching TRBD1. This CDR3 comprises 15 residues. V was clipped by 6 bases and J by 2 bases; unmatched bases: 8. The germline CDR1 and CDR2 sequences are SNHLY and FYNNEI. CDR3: CASSHSTGVNTEAFF. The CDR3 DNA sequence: TGTGCCAGCAGCCACTCGACAGGGGTCAACACTGAAGCTTTCTTT.

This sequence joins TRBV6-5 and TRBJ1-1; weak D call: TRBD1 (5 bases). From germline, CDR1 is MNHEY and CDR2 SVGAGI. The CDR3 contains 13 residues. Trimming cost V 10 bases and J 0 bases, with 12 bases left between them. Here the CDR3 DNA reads TGTGCCACCAACCGGGGGATGAACACTGAAGCTTTCTTT. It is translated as CATNRGMNTEAFF.

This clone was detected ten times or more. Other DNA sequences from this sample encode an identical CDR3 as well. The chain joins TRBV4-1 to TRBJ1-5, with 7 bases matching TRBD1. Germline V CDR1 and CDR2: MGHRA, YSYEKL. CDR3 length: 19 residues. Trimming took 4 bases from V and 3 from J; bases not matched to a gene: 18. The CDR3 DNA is TGCGCCAGCAGCCTAACAAAACCTATTAAAGGGACAGTCAATCAGCCCCAGCATTTT. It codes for CASSLTKPIKGTVNQPQHF.

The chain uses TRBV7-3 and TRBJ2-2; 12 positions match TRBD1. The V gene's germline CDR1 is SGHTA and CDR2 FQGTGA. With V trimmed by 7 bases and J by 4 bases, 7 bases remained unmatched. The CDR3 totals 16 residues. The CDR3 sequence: CASKDPGQGATGELFF. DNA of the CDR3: TGTGCCAGCAAGGACCCGGGACAGGGGGCCACCGGGGAGCTGTTTTTT.

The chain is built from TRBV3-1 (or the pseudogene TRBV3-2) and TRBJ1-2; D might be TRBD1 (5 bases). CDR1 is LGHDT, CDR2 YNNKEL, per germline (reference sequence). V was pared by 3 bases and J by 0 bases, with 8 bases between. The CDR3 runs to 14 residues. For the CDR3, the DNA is TGTGCCAGCAGCCAGGGGCGGACTAACTATGGCTACACCTTC. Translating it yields CASSQGRTNYGYTF.

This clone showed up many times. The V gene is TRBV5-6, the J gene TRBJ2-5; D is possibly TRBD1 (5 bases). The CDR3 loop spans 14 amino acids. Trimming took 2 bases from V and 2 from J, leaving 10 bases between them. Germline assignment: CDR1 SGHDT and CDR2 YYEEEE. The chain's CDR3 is CASSFGTGQETQYF. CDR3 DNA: TGTGCCAGCAGCTTCGGTACAGGACAAGAGACCCAGTACTTC.